A single T cell receptor beta chain is shown here with its context. These data originate in a study of blood T cell repertoires in COVID-19. Looking at the study overall: Nucleic acid was either cDNA or gDNA, and it came from T cells, B-cell-depleted T cells, or PBMCs.

Study processing details: Quantification of nucleated cells was approximated via reference gene primer amplification. Sequencing was performed with immunoSEQ multiplex PCR; in TCRdb, only in-frame clones are kept and a portion is missing. That table supplies the V and J calls and clone size; D and trimming were determined from the DNA. The sample shows approximately 290,000 clones, around 85% of them seen only once. Germline-derived CDR1 and CDR2 are SQVTM and ANQGSEA. V was clipped by 4 bases and J by 7 bases, with 10 bases between them. This CDR3 is 12 amino acids long. Participants had their cohort set by participant-reported clinical history. Before being deemed recovered, Cohort 3 donors had two negative PCRs, clearance, or symptom resolution.

V is TRBV29-1 and J is TRBJ2-2; D might be TRBD1 (5 bases). This receptor was taken from a woman aged 25 to 45 who had recovered from COVID-19. Sequencing was carried out using PBMCs or T cells enriched from blood (not recorded which). The CDR3 nucleotides read TGCAGCGTTGCCCGACAGAACGGGGAGCTGTTTTTT. Its protein product is CSVARQNGELFF.